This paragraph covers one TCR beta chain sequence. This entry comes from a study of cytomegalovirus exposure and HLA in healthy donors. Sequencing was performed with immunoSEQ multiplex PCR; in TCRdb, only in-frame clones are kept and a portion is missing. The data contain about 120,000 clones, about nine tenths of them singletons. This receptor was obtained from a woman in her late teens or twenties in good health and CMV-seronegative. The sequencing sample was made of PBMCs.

Here the CDR3 DNA reads TGCGCCAGCAGCCAAGCTAGCGCCCCAAGGAGCTACGAGCAGTACTTC. This gives the protein CASSQASAPRSYEQYF. The chain links TRBV4-1 to TRBJ2-7, with a tentative D call TRBD2 (6 bases). The length of the CDR3 is 16 residues. Trimming shortened V by 1 base and J by 3 bases, and 16 bases separated the two germline ends. The germline V gene encodes CDR1 MGHRA and CDR2 YSYEKL.